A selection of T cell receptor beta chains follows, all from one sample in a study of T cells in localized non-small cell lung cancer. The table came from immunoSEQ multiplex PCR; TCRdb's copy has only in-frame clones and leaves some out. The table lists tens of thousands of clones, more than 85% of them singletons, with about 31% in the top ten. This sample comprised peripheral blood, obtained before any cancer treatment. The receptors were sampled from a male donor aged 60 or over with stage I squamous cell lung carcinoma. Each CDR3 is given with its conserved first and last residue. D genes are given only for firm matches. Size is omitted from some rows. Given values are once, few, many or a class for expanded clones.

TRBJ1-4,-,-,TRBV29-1,CSVGGNPNEKLFF,TGCAGCGTTGGGGGGAACCCTAATGAAAAACTGTTTTTT
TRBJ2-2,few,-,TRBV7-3,CASSVGGQTGELFF,TGTGCCAGCAGCGTCGGGGGGCAGACCGGGGAGCTGTTTTTT
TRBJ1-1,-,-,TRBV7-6,CASSTGPRVEAFF,TGTGCCAGCAGCACCGGGCCCCGAGTGGAAGCTTTCTTT
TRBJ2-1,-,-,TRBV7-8,CASSLAPPGRVNEQFF,TGTGCCAGCAGCTTAGCCCCCCCGGGCAGGGTCAATGAGCAGTTCTTC
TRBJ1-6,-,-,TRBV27,CASSAGGSYNSPLHF,TGTGCCAGCAGTGCCGGTGGGTCCTATAATTCACCCCTCCACTTT
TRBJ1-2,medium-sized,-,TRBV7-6,CASSNLGLLYGYTF,TGTGCCAGCAGCAACCTGGGACTGCTCTATGGCTACACCTTC
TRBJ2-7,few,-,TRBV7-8,CASSFSQWSYEQYF,TGTGCCAGCAGCTTCTCCCAGTGGTCCTACGAGCAGTACTTC
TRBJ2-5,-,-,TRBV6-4,CASIAVRTASRRSQETQYF,TGTGCCAGCATAGCCGTGCGGACAGCCTCTAGACGGTCCCAAGAGACCCAGTACTTC
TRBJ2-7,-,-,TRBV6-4,CASSDSLESQTYEQYF,TGTGCCAGCAGTGACTCCCTGGAAAGTCAGACCTACGAGCAGTACTTC
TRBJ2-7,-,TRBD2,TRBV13,CASSPTSGYEQYF,TGTGCCAGCAGCCCCACTAGCGGCTACGAGCAGTACTTC
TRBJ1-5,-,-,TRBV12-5,CASGLFAFGYSNQPQHF,TGTGCTAGTGGTCTTTTTGCCTTCGGATATAGCAATCAGCCCCAGCATTTT
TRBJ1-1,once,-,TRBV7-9,CASHTPPNTEAFF,TGTGCCAGCCATACTCCCCCGAACACTGAAGCTTTCTTT
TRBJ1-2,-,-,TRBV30,CAWSVDAARVLVVNGYTF,TGTGCCTGGAGTGTAGACGCGGCCAGGGTATTGGTCGTGAATGGCTACACCTTC
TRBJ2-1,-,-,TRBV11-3,CASSLGPSVYNEQFF,TGTGCCAGCAGCTTAGGCCCTAGCGTATACAATGAGCAGTTCTTC
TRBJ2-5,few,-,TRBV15,CATSRGSPETQYF,TGTGCCACCAGTAGGGGGTCCCCGGAGACCCAGTACTTC
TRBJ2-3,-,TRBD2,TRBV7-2,CASSLLRAGDRDTQYF,TGTGCCAGCAGCCTCCTACGGGCGGGAGATAGAGATACGCAGTATTTT
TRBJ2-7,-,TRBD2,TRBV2,CASRYPGGEQYF,TGTGCCAGCAGGTATCCGGGGGGGGAGCAGTACTTC
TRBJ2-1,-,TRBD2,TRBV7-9,CASTPRAGDTEQFF,TGTGCCAGCACCCCGAGGGCGGGAGATACTGAGCAGTTCTTC
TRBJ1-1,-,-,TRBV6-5,CASSYSGGTEAFF,TGTGCCAGCAGTTACTCGGGGGGAACTGAAGCTTTCTTT
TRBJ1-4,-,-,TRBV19,CAPKGVTNEKLFF,TGTGCTCCCAAAGGGGTAACTAATGAAAAACTGTTTTTT
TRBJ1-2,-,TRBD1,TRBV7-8,CASRPWADRGQYGYTF,TGTGCCAGCAGACCCTGGGCCGACAGGGGGCAATATGGCTACACCTTC
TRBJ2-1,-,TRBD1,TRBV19,CASSIGGTGGEGEQFF,TGTGCCAGTAGTATAGGGGGGACAGGGGGCGAAGGTGAGCAGTTCTTC
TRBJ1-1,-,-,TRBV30,CGGAGPVGTEAFF,TGTGGGGGAGCCGGTCCCGTGGGAACTGAAGCTTTCTTT